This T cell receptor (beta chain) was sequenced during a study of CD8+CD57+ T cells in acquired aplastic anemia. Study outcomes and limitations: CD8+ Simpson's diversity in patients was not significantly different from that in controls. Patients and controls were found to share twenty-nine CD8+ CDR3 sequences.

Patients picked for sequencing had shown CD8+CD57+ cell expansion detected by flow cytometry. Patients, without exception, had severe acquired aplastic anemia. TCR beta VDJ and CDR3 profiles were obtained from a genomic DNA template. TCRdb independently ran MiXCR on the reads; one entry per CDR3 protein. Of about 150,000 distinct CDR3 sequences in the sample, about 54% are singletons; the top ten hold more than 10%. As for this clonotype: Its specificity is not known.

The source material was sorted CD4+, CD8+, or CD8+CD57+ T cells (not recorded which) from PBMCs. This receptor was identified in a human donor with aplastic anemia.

CDR3: CSARMGVNTEAFF. The DNA for the CDR3 is TGCAGTGCTAGAATGGGTGTGAACACTGAAGCTTTCTTT. The V gene is TRBV20-1, the J gene TRBJ1-1; no reliable D call. This CDR3 region has 13 residues. Germline loops: CDR1 DFQATT, CDR2 SNEGSKA (reference sequence). V was cut by 2 bases and J by 0 bases, with 7 bases left in between.